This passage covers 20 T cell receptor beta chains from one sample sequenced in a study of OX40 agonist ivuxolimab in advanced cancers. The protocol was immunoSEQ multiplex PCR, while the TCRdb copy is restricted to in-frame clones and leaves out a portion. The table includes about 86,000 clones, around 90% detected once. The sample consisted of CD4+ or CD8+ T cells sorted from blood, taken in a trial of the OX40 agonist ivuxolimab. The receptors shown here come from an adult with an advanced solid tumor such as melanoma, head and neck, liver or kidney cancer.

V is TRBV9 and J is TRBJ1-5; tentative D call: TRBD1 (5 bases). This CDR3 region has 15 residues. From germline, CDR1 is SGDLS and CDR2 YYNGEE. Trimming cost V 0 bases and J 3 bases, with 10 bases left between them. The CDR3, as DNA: TGTGCCAGCAGCGTAGCCTCGGGGCCCAATCAGCCCCAGCATTTT. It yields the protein CASSVASGPNQPQHF.

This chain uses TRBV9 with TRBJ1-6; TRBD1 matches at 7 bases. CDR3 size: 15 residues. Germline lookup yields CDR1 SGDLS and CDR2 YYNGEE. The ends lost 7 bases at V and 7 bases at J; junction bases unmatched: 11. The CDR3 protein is CASRGGGDRNSPLHF. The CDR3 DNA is TGTGCCAGCCGAGGGGGAGGGGACAGAAATTCACCCCTCCACTTT.

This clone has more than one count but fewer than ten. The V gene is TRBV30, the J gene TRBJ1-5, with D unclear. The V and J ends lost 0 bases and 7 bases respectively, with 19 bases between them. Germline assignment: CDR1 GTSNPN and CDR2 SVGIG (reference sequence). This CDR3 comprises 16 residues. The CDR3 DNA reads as TGTGCCTGGAGTGTACCCGGCGGCGGTCCCATCCAGCCCCAGCATTTT. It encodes CAWSVPGGGPIQPQHF.

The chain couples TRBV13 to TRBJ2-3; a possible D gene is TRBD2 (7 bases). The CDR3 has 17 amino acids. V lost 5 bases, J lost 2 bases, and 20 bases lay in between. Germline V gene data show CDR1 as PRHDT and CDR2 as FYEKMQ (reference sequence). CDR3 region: CASSPRGLAETTDTQYF. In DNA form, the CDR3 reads TGTGCCAGCAGCCCCCGGGGGCTAGCGGAGACCACAGATACGCAGTATTTT.

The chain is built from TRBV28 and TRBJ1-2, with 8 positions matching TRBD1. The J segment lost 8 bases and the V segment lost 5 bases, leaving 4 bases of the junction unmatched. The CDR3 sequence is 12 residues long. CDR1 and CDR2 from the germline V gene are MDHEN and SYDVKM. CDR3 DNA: TGTGCCAGCAGTGCGACAGGGGTGGGCTACACCTTC. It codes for CASSATGVGYTF.

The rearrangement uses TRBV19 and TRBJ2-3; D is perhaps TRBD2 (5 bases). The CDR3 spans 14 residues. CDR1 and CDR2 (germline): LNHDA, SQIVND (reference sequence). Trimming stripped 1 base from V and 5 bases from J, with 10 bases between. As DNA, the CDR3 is TGTGCCAGTAGTATAGCAGGAGGCCGAGATACGCAGTATTTT. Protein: CASSIAGGRDTQYF.

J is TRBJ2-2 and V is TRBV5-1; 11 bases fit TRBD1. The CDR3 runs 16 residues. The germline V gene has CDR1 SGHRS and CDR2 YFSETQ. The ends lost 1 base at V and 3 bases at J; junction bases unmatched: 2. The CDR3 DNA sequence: TGCGCCAGCAGCTTGACGGGACAGGGGGACACCGGGGAGCTGTTTTTT. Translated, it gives CASSLTGQGDTGELFF.

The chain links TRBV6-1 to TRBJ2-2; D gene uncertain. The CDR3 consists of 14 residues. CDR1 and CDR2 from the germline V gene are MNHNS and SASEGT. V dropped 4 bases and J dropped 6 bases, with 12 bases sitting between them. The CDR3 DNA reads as TGTGCCAGCAGTGGATTTCACTCGGCCGGGGAGCTGTTTTTT. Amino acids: CASSGFHSAGELFF.

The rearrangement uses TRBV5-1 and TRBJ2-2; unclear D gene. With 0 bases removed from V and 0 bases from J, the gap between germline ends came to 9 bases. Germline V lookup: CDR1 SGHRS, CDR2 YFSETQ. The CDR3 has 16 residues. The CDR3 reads CASSLEGRPNTGELFF. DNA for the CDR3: TGCGCCAGCAGCTTGGAGGGCAGGCCGAACACCGGGGAGCTGTTTTTT.

CDR3 in DNA: TGTGCCAGCAGCTCGACAGCAACGGGAGGGGAAAAACTGTTTTTT. It codes for CASSSTATGGEKLFF. V usage is TRBV5-5 and J usage is TRBJ1-4; the D gene is possibly TRBD1 (5 bases). From germline, CDR1 is SGHKS and CDR2 YYEKEE (reference sequence). The CDR3 covers 15 residues. V lost 3 bases and J 8 bases, leaving 17 bases between the germline ends.

CDR3 bases: TGTGCCAGCAGTGTAGAGGGGGAATATCAGCCCCAGCATTTT. It specifies CASSVEGEYQPQHF. This chain uses TRBV2 with TRBJ1-5, with D maybe TRBD1 (6 bases). The CDR3 loop spans 14 amino acids. Germline V gene lookup returns CDR1 SNHLY and CDR2 FYNNEI. Trimming shortened V by 4 bases and J by 5 bases, and 12 bases separated the two germline ends. Drawing the rest from reference TRBV2 and TRBJ1-5, the complete variable domain is EPEVTQTPSHQVTQMGQEVILRCVPISNHLYFYWYRQILGQKVEFLVSFYNNEISEKSEIFDDQFSVERPDGSNFTLKIRSTKLEDSAMYFCASSVEGEYQPQHFGDGTRLSIL.

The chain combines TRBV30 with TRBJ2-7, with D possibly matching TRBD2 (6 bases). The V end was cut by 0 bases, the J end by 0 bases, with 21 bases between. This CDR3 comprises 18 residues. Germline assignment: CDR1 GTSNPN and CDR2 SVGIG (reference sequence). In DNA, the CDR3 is TGTGCCTGGAGTGTCGCTGGCTTCCGGGACGGGAGCTCCTACGAGCAGTACTTC. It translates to CAWSVAGFRDGSSYEQYF.

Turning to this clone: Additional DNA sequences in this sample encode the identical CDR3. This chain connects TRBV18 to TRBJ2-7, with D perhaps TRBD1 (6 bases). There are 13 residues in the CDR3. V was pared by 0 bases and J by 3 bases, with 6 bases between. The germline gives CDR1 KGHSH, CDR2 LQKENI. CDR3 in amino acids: CASSPPDSYEQYF. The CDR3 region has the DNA TGTGCCAGCTCACCACCGGACAGCTACGAGCAGTACTTC. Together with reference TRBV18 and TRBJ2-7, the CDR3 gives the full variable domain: NAGVMQNPRHLVRRRGQEARLRCSPMKGHSHVYWYRQLPEEGLKFMVYLQKENIIDESGMPKERFSAEFPKEGPSILRIQQVVRGDSAAYFCASSPPDSYEQYFGPGTRLTVT.

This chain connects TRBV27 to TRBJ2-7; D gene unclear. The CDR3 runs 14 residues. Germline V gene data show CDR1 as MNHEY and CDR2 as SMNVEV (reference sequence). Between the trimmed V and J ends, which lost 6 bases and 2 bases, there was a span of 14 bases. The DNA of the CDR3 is TGTGCCAGCAGCTCAAGGATCTTTCCCTACGAGCAGTACTTC. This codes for CASSSRIFPYEQYF.

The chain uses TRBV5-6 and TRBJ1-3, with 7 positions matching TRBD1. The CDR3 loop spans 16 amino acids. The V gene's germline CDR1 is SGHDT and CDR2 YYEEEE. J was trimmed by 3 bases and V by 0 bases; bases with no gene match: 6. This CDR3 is CASSLGQGGYGNTIYF. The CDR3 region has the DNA TGTGCCAGCAGCTTGGGCCAGGGGGGTTATGGAAACACCATATATTTT.

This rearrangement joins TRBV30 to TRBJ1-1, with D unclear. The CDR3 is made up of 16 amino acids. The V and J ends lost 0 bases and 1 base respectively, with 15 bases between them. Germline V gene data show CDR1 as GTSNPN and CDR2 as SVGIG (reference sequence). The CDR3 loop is CAWSVLGKIGNTEAFF. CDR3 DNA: TGTGCCTGGAGTGTACTGGGGAAGATCGGGAACACTGAAGCTTTCTTT.

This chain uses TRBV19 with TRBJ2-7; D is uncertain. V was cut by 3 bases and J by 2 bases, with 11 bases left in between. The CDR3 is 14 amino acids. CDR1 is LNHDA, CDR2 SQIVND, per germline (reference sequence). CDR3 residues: CASSISSAAYEQYF. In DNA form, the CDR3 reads TGTGCCAGTAGTATCAGCTCGGCAGCCTACGAGCAGTACTTC.

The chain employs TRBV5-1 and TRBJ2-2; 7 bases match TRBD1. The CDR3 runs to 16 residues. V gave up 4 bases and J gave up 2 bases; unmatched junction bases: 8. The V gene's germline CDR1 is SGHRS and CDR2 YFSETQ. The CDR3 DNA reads TGCGCCAGCAGCCTGCTACAGGGGCTAAACACCGGGGAGCTGTTTTTT. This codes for CASSLLQGLNTGELFF.

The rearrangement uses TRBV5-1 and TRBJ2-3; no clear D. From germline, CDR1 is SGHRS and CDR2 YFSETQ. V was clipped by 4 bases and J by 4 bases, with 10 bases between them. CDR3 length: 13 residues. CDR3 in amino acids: CASSVPRADTQYF. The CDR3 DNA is TGCGCCAGCAGCGTCCCTCGGGCAGATACGCAGTATTTT. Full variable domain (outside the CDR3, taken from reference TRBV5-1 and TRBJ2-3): KAGVTQTPRYLIKTRGQQVTLSCSPISGHRSVSWYQQTPGQGLQFLFEYFSETQRNKGNFPGRFSGRQFSNSRSEMNVSTLELGDSALYLCASSVPRADTQYFGPGTRLTVL.

CDR3 amino acids: CASTRLAGDEQFF. The CDR3 DNA follows: TGTGCCAGCACCCGACTAGCGGGGGATGAGCAGTTCTTC. V is TRBV7-9 and J is TRBJ2-1; 12 bases map to TRBD2. Trimming at V came to 7 bases and at J to 8 bases, leaving 3 bases not matched to a gene. This CDR3 contains 13 residues. CDR1 is SEHNR, CDR2 FQNEAQ, per germline (reference sequence).